What follows is one T cell receptor beta chain and its context. The data are from a study of T cell responses to AZD1222 COVID-19 vaccine. Sequencing used immunoSEQ multiplex PCR; TCRdb keeps in-frame clones, though not all of them. The sample consists of 110,000 to 150,000 clones, around 94% of them appearing once. Germline loops: CDR1 LNHDA, CDR2 SQIVND (reference sequence). V was shortened by 6 bases and J by 3 bases, with 12 bases between the two germline ends. The length of the CDR3 is 14 residues. The sample consisted of peripheral blood, taken after recovery from COVID-19. The J gene is TRBJ1-5, the V gene TRBV19, with a possible D match to TRBD1 (5 bases). This TCR came from an adult who had recovered from COVID-19. CDR3 residues: CASRPTGINQPQHF. CDR3 coding DNA: TGTGCCAGTAGGCCAACAGGAATCAATCAGCCCCAGCATTTT.